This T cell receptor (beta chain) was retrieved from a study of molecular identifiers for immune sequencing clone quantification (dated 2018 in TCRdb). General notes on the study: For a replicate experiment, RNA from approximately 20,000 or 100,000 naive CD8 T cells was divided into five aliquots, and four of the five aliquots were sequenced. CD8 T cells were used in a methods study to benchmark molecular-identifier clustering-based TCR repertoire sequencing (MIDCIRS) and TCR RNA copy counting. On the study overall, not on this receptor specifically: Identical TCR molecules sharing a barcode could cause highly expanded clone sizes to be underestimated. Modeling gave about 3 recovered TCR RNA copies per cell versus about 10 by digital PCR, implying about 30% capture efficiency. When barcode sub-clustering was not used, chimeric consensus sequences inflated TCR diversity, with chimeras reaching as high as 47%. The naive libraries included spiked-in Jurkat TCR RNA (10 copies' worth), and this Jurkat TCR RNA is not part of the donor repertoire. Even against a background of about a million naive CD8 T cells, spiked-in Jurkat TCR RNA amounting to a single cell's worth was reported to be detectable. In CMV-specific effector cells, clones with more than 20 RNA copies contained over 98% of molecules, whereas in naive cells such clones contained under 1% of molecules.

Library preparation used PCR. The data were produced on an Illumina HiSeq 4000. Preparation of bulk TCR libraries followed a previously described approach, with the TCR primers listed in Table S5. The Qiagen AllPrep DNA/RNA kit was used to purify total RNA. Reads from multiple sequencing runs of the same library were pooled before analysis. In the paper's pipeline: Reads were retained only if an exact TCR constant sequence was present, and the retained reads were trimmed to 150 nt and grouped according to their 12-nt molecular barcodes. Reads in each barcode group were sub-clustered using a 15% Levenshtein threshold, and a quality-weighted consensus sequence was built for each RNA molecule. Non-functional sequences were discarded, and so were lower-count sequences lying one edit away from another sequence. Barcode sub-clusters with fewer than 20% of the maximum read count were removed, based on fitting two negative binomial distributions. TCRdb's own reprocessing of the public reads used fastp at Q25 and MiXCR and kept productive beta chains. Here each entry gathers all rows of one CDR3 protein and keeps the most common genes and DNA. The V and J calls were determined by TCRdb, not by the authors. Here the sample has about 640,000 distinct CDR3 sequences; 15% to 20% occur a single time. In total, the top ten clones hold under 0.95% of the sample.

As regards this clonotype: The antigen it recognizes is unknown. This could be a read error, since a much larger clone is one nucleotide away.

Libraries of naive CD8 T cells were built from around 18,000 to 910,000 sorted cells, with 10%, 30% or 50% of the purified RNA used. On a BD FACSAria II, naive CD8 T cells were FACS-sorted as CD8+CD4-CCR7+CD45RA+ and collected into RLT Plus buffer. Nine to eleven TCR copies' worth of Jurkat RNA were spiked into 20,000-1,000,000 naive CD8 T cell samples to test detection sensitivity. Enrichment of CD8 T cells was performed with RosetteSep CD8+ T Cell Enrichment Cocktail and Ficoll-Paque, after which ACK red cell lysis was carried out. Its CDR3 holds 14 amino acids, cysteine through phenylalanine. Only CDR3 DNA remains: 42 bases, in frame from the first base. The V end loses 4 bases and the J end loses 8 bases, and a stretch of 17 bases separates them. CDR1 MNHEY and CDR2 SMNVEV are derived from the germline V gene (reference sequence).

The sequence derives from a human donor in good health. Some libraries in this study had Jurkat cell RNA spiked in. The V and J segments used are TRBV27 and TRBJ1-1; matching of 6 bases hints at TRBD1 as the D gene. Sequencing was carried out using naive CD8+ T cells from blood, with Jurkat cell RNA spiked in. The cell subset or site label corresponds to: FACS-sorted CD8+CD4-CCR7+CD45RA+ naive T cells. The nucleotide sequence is TGTGCCAGCAGTTCTCCGGGACAAATGTCGGAAGCTTTCTTT. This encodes CASSSPGQMSEAFF.